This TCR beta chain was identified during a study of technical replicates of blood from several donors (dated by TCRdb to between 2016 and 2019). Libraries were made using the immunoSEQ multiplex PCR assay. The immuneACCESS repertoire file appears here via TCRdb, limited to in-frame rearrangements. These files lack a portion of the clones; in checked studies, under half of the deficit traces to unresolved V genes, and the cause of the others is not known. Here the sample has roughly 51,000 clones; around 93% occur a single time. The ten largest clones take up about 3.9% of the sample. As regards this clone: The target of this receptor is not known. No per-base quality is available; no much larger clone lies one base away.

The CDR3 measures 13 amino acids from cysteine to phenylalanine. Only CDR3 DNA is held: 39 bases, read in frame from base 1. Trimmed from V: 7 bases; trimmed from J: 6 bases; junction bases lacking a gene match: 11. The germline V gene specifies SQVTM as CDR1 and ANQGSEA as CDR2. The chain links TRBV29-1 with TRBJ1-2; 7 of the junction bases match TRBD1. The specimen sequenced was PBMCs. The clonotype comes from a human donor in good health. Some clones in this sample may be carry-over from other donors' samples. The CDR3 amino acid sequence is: CSGGPGGFDGYTF. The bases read TGCAGCGGAGGACCAGGGGGGTTTGATGGCTACACCTTC.